The 16 T cell receptor beta chains listed next were all sequenced from one sample in a study of breast tumors, draining lymph nodes, adjacent tissues. Each CDR3 protein is one row after TCRdb ran MiXCR on the multiplex PCR reads. Of tens of thousands of distinct CDR3 sequences listed, approximately 57% are singletons. Specimen: breast tumor tissue. Receptors originate from a female donor with breast cancer. Some clones in this sample may be carry-over from other donors' samples.

The chain has TRBV24-1 and TRBJ2-5; TRBD1 or TRBD2 may be the D gene (5 bases each). Germline CDR1 and CDR2: KGHDR and SFDVKD. The CDR3 extends over 17 amino acids. V shed 2 bases and J shed 7 bases, with 22 bases lying between them. CDR3 amino acids: CATSDSGPLADPRTQYF. As DNA, the CDR3 is TGTGCCACCAGTGATTCGGGGCCCCTGGCGGACCCCAGGACCCAGTACTTC.

The V and J genes are TRBV2 and TRBJ1-6; D may be TRBD1 (6 bases). The CDR3 has 14 residues. The V gene lost 5 bases and the J gene lost 7 bases, with 12 bases spanning the gap. Germline V gene sequence: CDR1 SNHLY, CDR2 FYNNEI. The CDR3 region has the DNA TGTGCCAGCAGTTTCACAGGGATCAATTCACCCCTCCACTTT. This encodes CASSFTGINSPLHF.

Of note for this clonotype: With a much larger clone just one base away, this may be a read error. The rearrangement links TRBV20-1 to TRBJ2-1; TRBD2 aligns across 12 bases. CDR1 is DFQATT and CDR2 is SNEGSKA in the germline V gene (reference sequence). CDR3 length: 14 amino acids. The chain's CDR3 is CSARTSGGYTEQFF. In nucleotides, the CDR3 is TGCAGTGCTAGGACTAGCGGGGGTTACACTGAGCAGTTCTTC.

To note about this clonotype: A much larger clone differs by one base, so this may be a read error. The chain combines TRBV10-3 with TRBJ1-5; D is unclear. CDR3 length: 13 residues. Trimming pared 3 bases from V and 9 bases from J, leaving 12 bases between. Germline lookup yields CDR1 ENHRY and CDR2 SYGVKD. The CDR3 DNA is TGTGCCATCAGTGAAGGAGCGTTGCCGCCCCAGCATTTT. Translated: CAISEGALPPQHF.

The genes are TRBV29-1 and TRBJ1-5; the D gene is possibly TRBD1 (5 bases). The CDR3 length is 14 residues. Germline V gene lookup returns CDR1 SQVTM and CDR2 ANQGSEA. Trimming shortened V by 5 bases and J by 2 bases, and 13 bases separated the two germline ends. The CDR3 spells CSVNQGSGNQPQHF. The CDR3 region has the DNA TGCAGCGTTAACCAGGGAAGCGGCAATCAGCCCCAGCATTTT.

This clonotype was seen at least ten times. The chain combines TRBV11-2 with TRBJ2-1; D uncertain. The germline V and J ends were trimmed by 2 bases and 6 bases, with 11 bases remaining between them. The CDR3 is 14 amino acids. CDR1 and CDR2 from the germline V gene are SGHAT and FQNNGV. CDR3 in amino acids: CASSLLGGSNEQFF. CDR3 bases: TGTGCCAGCAGCTTACTCGGCGGCAGCAATGAGCAGTTCTTC.

This clonotype appeared a few times. CDR3 protein: CSATTGMEMNTEAFF. The DNA for the CDR3 is TGCAGTGCTACGACAGGGATGGAAATGAACACTGAAGCTTTCTTT. The chain carries TRBV20-1 and TRBJ1-1, with 7 positions matching TRBD1. Germline V gene lookup returns CDR1 DFQATT and CDR2 SNEGSKA (reference sequence). Trimming at V came to 4 bases and at J to 0 bases, leaving 8 bases not matched to a gene. There are 15 residues in the CDR3.

At least ten counts were recorded for this clonotype. The chain combines TRBV7-6 with TRBJ1-3; possibly TRBD1 for D (6 bases). This CDR3 is built from 15 residues. The germline gives CDR1 SGHVS, CDR2 FNYEAQ. Trimming cost V 5 bases and J 3 bases, with 14 bases left between them. The CDR3 region is CASSDRGARGNTIYF. The DNA of the CDR3 is TGTGCCAGCAGCGATCGGGGGGCGCGTGGAAACACCATATATTTT.

This clonotype has a count of ten or more. A clone one base away is much larger, so this may be a read error. The chain employs TRBV20-1 and TRBJ2-7; 9 positions match TRBD1. Per the germline V gene, CDR1 is DFQATT and CDR2 is SNEGSKA (reference sequence). Trimming cost V 6 bases and J 6 bases; bases outside gene matches: 12. The CDR3 consists of 14 residues. CDR3 sequence: CSAFPGQGASEQYF. The CDR3 DNA reads TGCAGTGCGTTCCCGGGACAGGGTGCCTCCGAGCAGTACTTC.

This clonotype was detected ten times or more. Possible read error: a much larger clone is one base away. This sequence joins TRBV20-1 and TRBJ2-1; 10 nucleotides agree with TRBD1. In germline, CDR1 is DFQATT, CDR2 SNEGSKA (reference sequence). The CDR3 is 11 amino acids. CDR3 amino acids: CSARVGTGESF. The CDR3, as DNA: TGCAGTGCTAGAGTGGGGACAGGGGAGTCCTTC.

In regard to this clonotype: One end of the junction does not line up with germline, which may come from a read error. The chain has TRBV7-6 and TRBJ2-5, with a weak D call TRBD2 (6 bases). The length of the CDR3 is 15 residues. Germline V gene data show CDR1 as SGHVS and CDR2 as FNYEAQ. DNA of the CDR3: TGTGCCTGCAGCTCAGACGAGGCGGAGGGGGAGACCCAGTACTTC. This codes for CACSSDEAEGETQYF.

This clonotype was detected ten times or more. The chain is built from TRBV4-1 and TRBJ1-2; 8 bases are shared with TRBD1. V dropped 0 bases and J dropped 4; count of bases not matched to a gene: 4. The germline CDR1 and CDR2 sequences are MGHRA and YSYEKL. The CDR3 length is 15 residues. DNA for the CDR3: TGCGCCAGCAGCCAAGATCAGGGGGCGTCCTATGGCTACACCTTC. This codes for CASSQDQGASYGYTF.

This clonotype was seen many times. V and J are TRBV6-2 or TRBV6-3 and TRBJ2-7, with D maybe TRBD1 (5 bases). The CDR3 is made up of 13 amino acids. Trimming cost V 6 bases and J 3 bases, with 12 bases left between them. Germline loops: CDR1 MNHEY, CDR2 SVGEGT. The CDR3 DNA sequence: TGTGCCAGCAGGGGGCACACTGACTACGAGCAGTACTTC. Translation: CASRGHTDYEQYF.

This clonotype was counted many times. CDR3 amino acids: CSARDLRTQNTGELFF. The DNA of the CDR3 is TGCAGTGCTAGAGATCTAAGAACTCAGAACACCGGGGAGCTGTTTTTT. This chain links TRBV20-1 with TRBJ2-2; D gene ambiguous. Trimming removed 0 bases from V and 1 base from J, with 12 bases in between. The CDR3 runs to 16 residues. Germline CDR1 and CDR2: DFQATT and SNEGSKA (reference sequence).

This clonotype occurred many times. This chain connects TRBV10-3 to TRBJ2-3; possibly TRBD2 for D (7 bases). The CDR3 covers 15 residues. Germline V CDR1 and CDR2: ENHRY, SYGVKD. The V end lost 4 bases, the J end lost 0 bases, and 11 bases lay between the germline ends. The CDR3 protein is CAISVAGASTDTQYF. DNA for the CDR3: TGTGCCATCAGTGTTGCGGGGGCGAGCACAGATACGCAGTATTTT.

For this clonotype: Without the conserved terminal phenylalanine or tryptophan, this CDR3 likely stems from a read error. The DNA is left out, because the CDR3 cannot be placed on it with certainty; the CDR3 is given as TCRdb lists it. The gene calls are TRBV13 and TRBJ2-2; the tabulated D call, TRBD2, remains unverified against the DNA. Germline CDR1 and CDR2: PRHDT and FYEKMQ (reference sequence). From its first to its last residue, the CDR3 has 8 amino acids. CDR3 sequence reads: CASSLELA.